The next 18 T cell receptor beta chains were all read from a single sample in a study of shared clonotypes between healthy human individuals. Here immunoSEQ multiplex PCR was the method, and the copy in TCRdb shows in-frame clones only, minus some. The sample carries over a million clones, roughly 95% recorded once. Sequencing was carried out using naive CD4+ T cells sorted from blood. This sample's subset: CD45RA+ positively selected. The receptors were sampled from a man aged 30 to 39 in good health.

J is TRBJ2-2 and V is TRBV6-6; D gene unclear. CDR3 length: 11 amino acids. Deletions cut 8 bases from V and 5 bases from J, with 6 bases between. CDR1 is MNHNY, CDR2 SVGAGI, per germline (reference sequence). This CDR3 reads CASVRTGELFF. The CDR3 nucleotides are TGTGCCAGCGTTAGAACCGGGGAGCTGTTTTTT.

The V gene is TRBV6-1, the J gene TRBJ2-2; D possibly corresponds to TRBD1 (6 bases). The CDR3 is 15 residues long. Germline CDR1 and CDR2: MNHNS and SASEGT. V was shortened by 6 bases and J by 1 base, with 12 bases between the two germline ends. The CDR3 DNA reads as TGTGCCAGCAGCCGTCGCAGGGGGAACACCGGGGAGCTGTTTTTT. As protein: CASSRRRGNTGELFF.

V is TRBV6-1 and J is TRBJ2-2; TRBD1 is a possible D gene (6 bases). Germline V lookup: CDR1 MNHNS, CDR2 SASEGT. Trimming removed 2 bases from V and 8 bases from J, with 12 bases in between. This CDR3 is 14 amino acids long. The CDR3 DNA reads TGTGCCAGCAGTGAACTCGCTCAGGGGGGGGAGCTGTTTTTT. As protein: CASSELAQGGELFF.

The chain recombines TRBV7-9 with TRBJ2-1; TRBD2 is a possible D gene (6 bases). The CDR3 contains 13 residues. V lost 6 bases to trimming and J lost 5 bases, with 11 bases between them. Per the germline V gene, CDR1 is SEHNR and CDR2 is FQNEAQ (reference sequence). CDR3 loop: CASRRLVNNEQFF. For the CDR3, the DNA is TGTGCCAGCAGGAGACTAGTCAACAATGAGCAGTTCTTC.

This clone was counted a single time. V is TRBV29-1 and J is TRBJ1-4, with D perhaps matching TRBD1 (6 bases). The CDR3 has 12 residues. Looked up from germline, CDR1 is SQVTM and CDR2 is ANQGSEA. The CDR3, as DNA: TGCGGCGGGGGCTACTCTAATGAAAAACTGTTTTTT. This sequence encodes CGGGYSNEKLFF.

About this clone: The same CDR3 can be traced to other DNA sequences in this sample. This chain connects TRBV28 to TRBJ2-1; the D is unclear. Germline assignment: CDR1 MDHEN and CDR2 SYDVKM. V was shortened by 8 bases and J by 0 bases, with 8 bases between the two germline ends. This CDR3 is 13 amino acids long. The CDR3, as DNA: TGTGCCAGCGGGCGGAGCTCCTACAATGAGCAGTTCTTC. Translation gives CASGRSSYNEQFF.

The chain joins TRBV9 to TRBJ2-7, with no clear D. The CDR3 consists of 15 residues. Germline V CDR1 and CDR2: SGDLS, YYNGEE. The germline V and J ends were trimmed by 4 bases and 2 bases, with 16 bases remaining between them. The CDR3 region has the DNA TGTGCCAGCAGCCCTCGCCCCTCAGTAACCTACGAGCAGTACTTC. Translated, it gives CASSPRPSVTYEQYF.

V usage is TRBV4-1 and J usage is TRBJ2-5, with D tentatively TRBD1 (5 bases). Deletions cut 4 bases from V and 4 bases from J, with 19 bases between. Per germline, CDR1 MGHRA and CDR2 YSYEKL. The CDR3 spans 16 residues. The CDR3: CASSPVGAGLGETQYF. In DNA, the CDR3 is TGCGCCAGCAGCCCCGTAGGGGCAGGCCTGGGAGAGACCCAGTACTTC.

This clone was seen just once. The gene calls are TRBV5-5 and TRBJ1-2; D ambiguous. V lost 1 base and J 10 bases, leaving 14 bases between the germline ends. Germline assignment: CDR1 SGHKS and CDR2 YYEKEE (reference sequence). The CDR3 runs 13 residues. The CDR3 region is CASSLLSGFDYTF. The CDR3 region has the DNA TGTGCCAGCAGCTTGCTTTCGGGTTTCGACTACACCTTC.

The rearrangement links TRBV29-1 to TRBJ2-1, with D possibly being TRBD2 (6 bases). V lost 4 bases and J 7 bases, leaving 20 bases between the germline ends. This CDR3 comprises 15 residues. Germline V gene lookup returns CDR1 SQVTM and CDR2 ANQGSEA. The CDR3 sequence: CSVVGGIPGGNEQFF. The DNA of the CDR3 is TGCAGCGTTGTAGGCGGGATACCTGGGGGGAATGAGCAGTTCTTC.

The chain has TRBV5-1 and TRBJ1-4; D gene unclear. The germline V and J ends were trimmed by 0 bases and 0 bases, with 6 bases remaining between them. The length of the CDR3 is 15 residues. Germline V CDR1 and CDR2: SGHRS, YFSETQ. The CDR3 DNA reads TGCGCCAGCAGCTTGGGCGCGACAACTAATGAAAAACTGTTTTTT. This codes for CASSLGATTNEKLFF.

The chain carries TRBV20-1 and TRBJ2-7; D remains ambiguous. The germline V and J ends were trimmed by 5 bases and 13 bases, with 18 bases remaining between them. Germline V gene data show CDR1 as DFQATT and CDR2 as SNEGSKA (reference sequence). This CDR3 contains 11 residues. The CDR3 spells CSAHTGRGVYF. In nucleotides, the CDR3 is TGCAGTGCTCATACGGGCCGCGGAGTCTACTTC.

CDR3 nucleotide sequence: TGCGCCAGCAGCTTGGACCGGGACAGATTCTACGAGCAGTACTTC. This gives the protein CASSLDRDRFYEQYF. The chain is built from TRBV5-1 and TRBJ2-7; the match to TRBD1 covers 7 bases. The germline V gene encodes CDR1 SGHRS and CDR2 YFSETQ. This CDR3 comprises 15 residues. V lost 0 bases to trimming and J lost 3 bases; unmatched junction nucleotides: 6.

The rearrangement links TRBV5-1 to TRBJ2-3; D not resolved. Per the germline V gene, CDR1 is SGHRS and CDR2 is YFSETQ. The CDR3 spans 13 residues. V dropped 4 bases and J dropped 0 bases, with 6 bases sitting between them. This CDR3 reads CASSTISTDTQYF. Here the CDR3 DNA reads TGCGCCAGCAGCACCATTAGCACAGATACGCAGTATTTT.

The chain carries TRBV6-1 and TRBJ1-2; D remains ambiguous. The V end was cut by 8 bases, the J end by 4 bases, with 17 bases between. Germline CDR1 and CDR2: MNHNS and SASEGT. CDR3 size: 14 residues. The CDR3 DNA follows: TGTGCCAGCCTACCGGACTCTGCCGTCTATGGCTACACCTTC. This translates into CASLPDSAVYGYTF.

This chain joins TRBV11-2 and TRBJ2-2, with 7 bases aligning to TRBD1. The CDR3 length is 19 residues. In germline, CDR1 is SGHAT, CDR2 FQNNGV. Trimming at V came to 5 bases and at J to 3 bases, leaving 18 bases not matched to a gene. The CDR3 nucleotides read TGTGCCAGCAGCACGCGACAGGGCCAGTTGGGAGAGGACACCGGGGAGCTGTTTTTT. Residues: CASSTRQGQLGEDTGELFF.

This CDR3 is CSGIYGTSTGELFF. In DNA, the CDR3 is TGCAGCGGCATTTACGGGACAAGTACCGGGGAGCTGTTTTTT. The V call is TRBV29-1, the J call TRBJ2-2; maybe TRBD1 (6 bases). There are 14 residues in the CDR3. Trimming cost V 7 bases and J 5 bases, with 17 bases left between them. In germline, CDR1 is SQVTM, CDR2 ANQGSEA.

The genes are TRBV4-3 and TRBJ1-4, with a weak D call TRBD1 (5 bases). CDR1 is LGHNA, CDR2 YSLEER, per germline. The CDR3 is 17 residues long. V shed 5 bases and J shed 0 bases, with 16 bases lying between them. The CDR3 reads CASSSRDLHATNEKLFF. The CDR3 nucleotides are TGCGCCAGCAGCTCCCGGGACTTACATGCAACTAATGAAAAACTGTTTTTT.